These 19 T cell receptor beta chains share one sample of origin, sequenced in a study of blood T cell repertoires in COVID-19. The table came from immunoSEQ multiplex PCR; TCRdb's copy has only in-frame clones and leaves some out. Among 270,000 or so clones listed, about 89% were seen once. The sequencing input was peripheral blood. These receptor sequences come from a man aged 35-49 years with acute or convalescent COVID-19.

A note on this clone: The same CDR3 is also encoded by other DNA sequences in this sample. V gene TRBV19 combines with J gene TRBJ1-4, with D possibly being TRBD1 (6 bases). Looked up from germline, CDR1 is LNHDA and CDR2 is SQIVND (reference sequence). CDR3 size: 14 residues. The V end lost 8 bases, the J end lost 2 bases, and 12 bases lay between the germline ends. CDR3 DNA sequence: TGTGCCAGTTCCAGGGGCTCGACTAATGAAAAACTGTTTTTT. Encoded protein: CASSRGSTNEKLFF.

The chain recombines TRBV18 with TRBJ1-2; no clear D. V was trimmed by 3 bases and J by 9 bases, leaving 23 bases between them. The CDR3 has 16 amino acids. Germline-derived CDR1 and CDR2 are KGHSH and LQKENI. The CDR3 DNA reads TGTGCCAGCTCACCCGCCTCGGGGAGAAGGGAACAAAGCTACACCTTC. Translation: CASSPASGRREQSYTF.

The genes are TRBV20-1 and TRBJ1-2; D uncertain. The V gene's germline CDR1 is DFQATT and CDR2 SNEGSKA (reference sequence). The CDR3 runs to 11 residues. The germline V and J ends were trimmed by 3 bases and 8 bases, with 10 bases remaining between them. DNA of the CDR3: TGCAGTGCTAGTACCGGGATCGGCTACACCTTC. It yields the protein CSASTGIGYTF.

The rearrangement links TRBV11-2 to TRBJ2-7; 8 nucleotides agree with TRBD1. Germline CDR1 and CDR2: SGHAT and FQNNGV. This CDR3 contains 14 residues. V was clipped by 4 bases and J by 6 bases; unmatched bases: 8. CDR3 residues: CASSSGQDYSEQYF. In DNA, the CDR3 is TGTGCCAGCAGCTCGGGACAGGACTACTCCGAGCAGTACTTC.

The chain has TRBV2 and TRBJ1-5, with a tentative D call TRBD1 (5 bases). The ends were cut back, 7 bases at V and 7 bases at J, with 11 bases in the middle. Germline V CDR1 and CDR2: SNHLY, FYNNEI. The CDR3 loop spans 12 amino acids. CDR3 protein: CASTQGMQPQHF. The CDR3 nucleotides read TGTGCCAGCACCCAGGGAATGCAGCCCCAGCATTTT.

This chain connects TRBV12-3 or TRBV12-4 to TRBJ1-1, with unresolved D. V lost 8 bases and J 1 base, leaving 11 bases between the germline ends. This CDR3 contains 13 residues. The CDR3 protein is CASLVAGNTEAFF. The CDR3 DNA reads TGTGCCAGCCTCGTCGCGGGGAACACTGAAGCTTTCTTT.

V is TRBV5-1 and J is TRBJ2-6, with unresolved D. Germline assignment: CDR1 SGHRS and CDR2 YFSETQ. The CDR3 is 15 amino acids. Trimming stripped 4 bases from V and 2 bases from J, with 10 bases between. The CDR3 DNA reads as TGCGCCAGCAGCCCTCAGGCTGCTGGGGCCAACGTCCTGACTTTC. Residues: CASSPQAAGANVLTF.

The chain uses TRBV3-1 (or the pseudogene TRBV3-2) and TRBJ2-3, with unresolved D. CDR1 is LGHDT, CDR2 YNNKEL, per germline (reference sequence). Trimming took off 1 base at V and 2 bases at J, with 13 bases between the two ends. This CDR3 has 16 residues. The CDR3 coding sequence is TGTGCCAGCAGCCAAGGGTTCGCAGAAGTCACAGATACGCAGTATTTT. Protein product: CASSQGFAEVTDTQYF.

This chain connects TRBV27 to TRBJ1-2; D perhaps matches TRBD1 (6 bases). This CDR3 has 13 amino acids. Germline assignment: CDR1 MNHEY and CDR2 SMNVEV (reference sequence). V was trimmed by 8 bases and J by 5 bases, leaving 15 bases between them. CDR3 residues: CASRSNQGYGYTF. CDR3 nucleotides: TGTGCCAGCCGATCAAACCAGGGGTATGGCTACACCTTC.

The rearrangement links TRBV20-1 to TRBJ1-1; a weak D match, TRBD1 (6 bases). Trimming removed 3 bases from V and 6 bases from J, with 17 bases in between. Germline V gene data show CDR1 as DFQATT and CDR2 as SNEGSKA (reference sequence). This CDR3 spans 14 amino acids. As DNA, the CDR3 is TGCAGTGCTAGTACAGGGTTTTTCATGGCTGAAGCTTTCTTT. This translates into CSASTGFFMAEAFF.

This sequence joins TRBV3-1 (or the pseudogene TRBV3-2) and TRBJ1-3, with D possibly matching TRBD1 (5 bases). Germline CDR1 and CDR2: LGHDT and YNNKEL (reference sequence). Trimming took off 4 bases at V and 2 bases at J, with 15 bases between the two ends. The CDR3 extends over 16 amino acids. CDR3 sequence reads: CASSLNRGGAGNTIYF. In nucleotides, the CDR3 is TGTGCCAGCAGCCTCAACCGGGGGGGAGCTGGAAACACCATATATTTT.

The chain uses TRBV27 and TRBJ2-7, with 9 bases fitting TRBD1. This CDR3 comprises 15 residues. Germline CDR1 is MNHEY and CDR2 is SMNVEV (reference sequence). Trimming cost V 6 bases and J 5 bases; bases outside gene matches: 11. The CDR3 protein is CASSLGGQGLHEQYF. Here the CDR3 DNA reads TGTGCCAGCAGCCTGGGGGGACAGGGTCTTCACGAGCAGTACTTC.

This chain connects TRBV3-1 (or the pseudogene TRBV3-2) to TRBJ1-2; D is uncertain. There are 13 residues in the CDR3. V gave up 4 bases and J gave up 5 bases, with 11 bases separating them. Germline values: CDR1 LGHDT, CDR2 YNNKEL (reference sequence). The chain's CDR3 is CASSRSPQYGYTF. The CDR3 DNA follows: TGTGCCAGCAGCCGGAGCCCTCAATATGGCTACACCTTC.

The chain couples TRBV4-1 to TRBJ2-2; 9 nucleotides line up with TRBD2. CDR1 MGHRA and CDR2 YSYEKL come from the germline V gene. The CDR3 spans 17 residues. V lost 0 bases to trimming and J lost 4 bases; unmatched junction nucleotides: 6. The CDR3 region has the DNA TGCGCCAGCAGCCAAGAGGGACTAGCAGTGGGCACCGGGGAGCTGTTTTTT. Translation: CASSQEGLAVGTGELFF.

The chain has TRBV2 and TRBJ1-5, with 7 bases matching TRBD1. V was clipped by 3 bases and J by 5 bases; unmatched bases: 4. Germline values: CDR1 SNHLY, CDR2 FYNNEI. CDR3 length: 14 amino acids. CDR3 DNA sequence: TGTGCCAGCAGTGACAGACAGGGCTATCAGCCCCAGCATTTT. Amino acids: CASSDRQGYQPQHF.

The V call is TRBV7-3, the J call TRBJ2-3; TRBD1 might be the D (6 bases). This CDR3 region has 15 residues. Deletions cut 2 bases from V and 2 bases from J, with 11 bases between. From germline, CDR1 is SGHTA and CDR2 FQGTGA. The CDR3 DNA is TGTGCCAGCAGCTTATTAAGGACAGCCACAGATACGCAGTATTTT. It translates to CASSLLRTATDTQYF.

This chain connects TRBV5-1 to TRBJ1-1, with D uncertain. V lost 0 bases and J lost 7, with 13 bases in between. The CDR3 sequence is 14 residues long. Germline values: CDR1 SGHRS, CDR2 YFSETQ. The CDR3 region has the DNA TGCGCCAGCAGCTTGGAAGTCAGAGGTTTTGAAGCTTTCTTT. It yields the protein CASSLEVRGFEAFF.

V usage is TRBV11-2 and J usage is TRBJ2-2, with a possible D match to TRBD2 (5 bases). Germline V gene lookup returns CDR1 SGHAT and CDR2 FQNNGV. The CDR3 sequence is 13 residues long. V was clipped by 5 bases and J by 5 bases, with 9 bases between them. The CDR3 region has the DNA TGTGCCAGCAGCGGGAGATATACCGGGGAGCTGTTTTTT. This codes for CASSGRYTGELFF.

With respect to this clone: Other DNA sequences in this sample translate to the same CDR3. The CDR3 coding sequence is TGTGCCAGCAGCTTGGGACAGGGGAGAAATCAGCCCCAGCATTTT. As protein: CASSLGQGRNQPQHF. The J gene is TRBJ1-5, the V gene TRBV5-6; 8 bases match TRBD1. V shed 0 bases and J 4 bases; nucleotides not matched to a gene: 3. The germline gives CDR1 SGHDT, CDR2 YYEEEE. There are 15 residues in the CDR3.